The next 17 T cell receptor beta chains were all read from a single sample in a study of cytomegalovirus exposure and HLA in healthy donors. Measured with immunoSEQ multiplex PCR; TCRdb has only the in-frame clones, and not every one. The table records around 140,000 clones, roughly 87% of them present only once. The sequenced sample consisted of PBMCs. The receptor source for this set is a man younger than 35 in good health and CMV-seropositive.

This sequence joins TRBV20-1 and TRBJ2-7; 7 positions agree with TRBD1. The germline CDR1 and CDR2 sequences are DFQATT and SNEGSKA (reference sequence). J was trimmed by 2 bases and V by 6 bases; bases with no gene match: 1. The CDR3 runs 11 residues. CDR3 amino acids: CSAGTAYEQYF. The DNA of the CDR3 is TGCAGTGCCGGGACAGCCTACGAGCAGTACTTC.

V gene TRBV2 combines with J gene TRBJ2-3; 8 bases fit TRBD1. V was clipped by 6 bases and J by 2 bases; unmatched bases: 4. This CDR3 comprises 14 residues. CDR1 SNHLY and CDR2 FYNNEI come from the germline V gene. The CDR3 region is CASSTGGSTDTQYF. Here the CDR3 DNA reads TGTGCCAGCAGCACAGGGGGGTCCACAGATACGCAGTATTTT.

The V call is TRBV6-6, the J call TRBJ1-3; a weak D match, TRBD1 (5 bases). Germline values: CDR1 MNHNY, CDR2 SVGAGI (reference sequence). With 7 bases removed from V and 2 bases from J, the gap between germline ends came to 15 bases. The CDR3 runs to 15 residues. CDR3: CASTNPEGPGNTIYF. The CDR3 nucleotides read TGTGCCAGCACTAACCCGGAGGGGCCTGGAAACACCATATATTTT.

The chain has TRBV28 and TRBJ1-1, with D tentatively TRBD1 (6 bases). Per the germline V gene, CDR1 is MDHEN and CDR2 is SYDVKM. The CDR3 runs to 13 residues. Between the trimmed V and J ends, which lost 5 bases and 10 bases, there was a span of 17 bases. CDR3 coding DNA: TGTGCCAGCAGTCTTTCGACAGGTAACCGAGCTTTCTTT. It encodes CASSLSTGNRAFF.

In this sample, this clone turned up a few times. The chain carries TRBV9 and TRBJ1-1; maybe TRBD1 (6 bases). Germline lookup yields CDR1 SGDLS and CDR2 YYNGEE. The CDR3 is 14 amino acids. V dropped 1 base and J dropped 5 bases, with 12 bases sitting between them. In DNA form, the CDR3 reads TGTGCCAGCAGCGTAAACAGGGATTCGACTGAAGCTTTCTTT. Translation: CASSVNRDSTEAFF.

This rearrangement joins TRBV18 to TRBJ1-1; 8 bases agree with TRBD1. V shed 3 bases and J 10 bases; nucleotides not matched to a gene: 16. The CDR3 runs 16 residues. Germline CDR1 reads KGHSH; CDR2 reads LQKENI. The CDR3 nucleotides read TGTGCCAGCTCACCCTCCCGACAGGGGATTCGGCCGGGAGCTTTCTTT. This codes for CASSPSRQGIRPGAFF. Drawing the rest from reference TRBV18 and TRBJ1-1, the complete variable domain is NAGVMQNPRHLVRRRGQEARLRCSPMKGHSHVYWYRQLPEEGLKFMVYLQKENIIDESGMPKERFSAEFPKEGPSILRIQQVVRGDSAAYFCASSPSRQGIRPGAFFGQGTRLTVV.

The chain carries TRBV6-1 and TRBJ2-5; TRBD2 agrees at 8 bases. The V and J ends lost 6 bases and 1 base, in that order; junction bases with no gene match: 4. This CDR3 is built from 14 residues. CDR1 and CDR2 from the germline V gene are MNHNS and SASEGT. The CDR3 sequence: CASRPTSGQETQYF. CDR3 nucleotide sequence: TGTGCCAGCAGACCTACTAGCGGCCAAGAGACCCAGTACTTC.

There are a few counts of this clone. V gene TRBV4-1 combines with J gene TRBJ2-7; the match to TRBD2 covers 7 bases. This CDR3 region has 14 residues. Germline CDR1 is MGHRA and CDR2 is YSYEKL. V was pared by 3 bases and J by 6 bases, with 8 bases of the junction left unmatched. The CDR3 protein is CASSHVGGNGEQYF. CDR3 DNA sequence: TGCGCCAGCAGCCACGTGGGGGGGAATGGCGAGCAGTACTTC.

V usage is TRBV19 and J usage is TRBJ2-7, with 8 bases lining up with TRBD2. V was pared by 3 bases and J by 0 bases, with 10 bases of the junction left unmatched. The CDR3 extends over 17 amino acids. Germline values: CDR1 LNHDA, CDR2 SQIVND (reference sequence). The CDR3 bases are TGTGCCAGTAGTATCCCCCACGGGGGGGGGAGCTCCTACGAGCAGTACTTC. The encoded protein is CASSIPHGGGSSYEQYF. Full variable domain (rest looked up from reference TRBV19 and TRBJ2-7): DGGITQSPKYLFRKEGQNVTLSCEQNLNHDAMYWYRQDPGQGLRLIYYSQIVNDFQKGDIAEGYSVSREKKESFPLTVTSAQKNPTAFYLCASSIPHGGGSSYEQYFGPGTRLTVT.

The gene calls are TRBV4-1 and TRBJ2-1, with 11 bases aligning to TRBD2. The V gene's germline CDR1 is MGHRA and CDR2 YSYEKL. The CDR3 is made up of 15 amino acids. Trimming took 3 bases from V and 4 from J; bases not matched to a gene: 2. CDR3 protein: CASSQGLAVYNEQFF. DNA of the CDR3: TGCGCCAGCAGCCAGGGACTAGCGGTATACAATGAGCAGTTCTTC.

The CDR3 spells CATVRGPGNEQYF. CDR3 DNA sequence: TGTGCCACCGTCAGGGGGCCAGGTAACGAGCAGTACTTC. V usage is TRBV28 and J usage is TRBJ2-7; 8 bases align to TRBD1. Germline CDR1 reads MDHEN; CDR2 reads SYDVKM. The CDR3 totals 13 residues. J was trimmed by 5 bases and V by 10 bases; bases with no gene match: 10.

The rearrangement uses TRBV5-1 and TRBJ1-1, with a weak D call TRBD1 (5 bases). Trimming stripped 4 bases from V and 5 bases from J, with 15 bases between. The CDR3 is made up of 14 amino acids. CDR1 is SGHRS and CDR2 is YFSETQ in the germline V gene. CDR3 residues: CASSPDGGGTEAFF. The CDR3 DNA sequence: TGCGCCAGCAGCCCCGACGGCGGGGGAACTGAAGCTTTCTTT.

The rearrangement links TRBV7-9 to TRBJ2-7; D not resolved. From germline, CDR1 is SEHNR and CDR2 FQNEAQ (reference sequence). The CDR3 sequence is 13 residues long. V lost 4 bases to trimming and J lost 5 bases, with 12 bases between them. The CDR3 nucleotides read TGTGCCAGCAGCTCCACTCCGGGTAACGAGCAGTACTTC. It is translated as CASSSTPGNEQYF.

The chain uses TRBV30 and TRBJ2-6; perhaps TRBD1 as D (6 bases). The V gene lost 2 bases and the J gene lost 0 bases, with 29 bases spanning the gap. The CDR3 consists of 22 residues. Germline V gene lookup returns CDR1 GTSNPN and CDR2 SVGIG (reference sequence). The CDR3 region has the DNA TGTGCCTGGAGTCTTCCCCCTGGGCAGGGGCGTTTCCTATTCTCTGGGGCCAACGTCCTGACTTTC. This gives the protein CAWSLPPGQGRFLFSGANVLTF.

The V call is TRBV19, the J call TRBJ1-1, with a weak D call TRBD1 (5 bases). Trimming stripped 8 bases from V and 2 bases from J, with 12 bases between. CDR3 length: 13 amino acids. Germline lookup yields CDR1 LNHDA and CDR2 SQIVND (reference sequence). The CDR3 DNA reads as TGTGCCAGTGGTTCGGGGGGAAACACTGAAGCTTTCTTT. It codes for CASGSGGNTEAFF.

The V gene is TRBV6-6, the J gene TRBJ1-5; D might be TRBD1 (5 bases). The V gene's germline CDR1 is MNHNY and CDR2 SVGAGI (reference sequence). This CDR3 contains 15 residues. V was shortened by 2 bases and J by 0 bases, with 8 bases between the two germline ends. The CDR3 DNA reads as TGTGCCAGCAGTTACACGGACAATAGCAATCAGCCCCAGCATTTT. Protein: CASSYTDNSNQPQHF.

The J gene is TRBJ2-3, the V gene TRBV6-1; TRBD1 matches at 7 bases. Germline V gene data show CDR1 as MNHNS and CDR2 as SASEGT. The CDR3 sequence is 15 residues long. J gave up 4 bases and V 2 bases, and 6 bases lay outside the gene matches. The CDR3 reads CASSEQGDGPDTQYF. The CDR3 DNA reads as TGTGCCAGCAGTGAACAGGGGGACGGACCAGATACGCAGTATTTT.